Each of the 23 T cell receptor beta chains below was sequenced from the same sample in a study of blood T cells in healthy people across ages. With a J-beta primer mix and a sample-barcoded 5' primer, a second PCR ran roughly 7 to 11 cycles. TCRdb used MiXCR to reprocess the 5' RACE reads, holding one entry per CDR3 protein. The sample has over 1,500,000 distinct CDR3 sequences, roughly 43% seen once. Input material: blood. The receptors stem from a human donor in good health.

This clonotype has just a few counts. The chain joins TRBV9 to TRBJ1-6; D may be TRBD1 (6 bases). V was trimmed by 3 bases and J by 4 bases, leaving 11 bases between them. The germline V gene has CDR1 SGDLS and CDR2 YYNGEE. The CDR3 totals 15 residues. The CDR3 nucleotides are TGTGCCAGCAGCGCGGACAGCCTGTATAATTCACCCCTCCACTTT. Translation: CASSADSLYNSPLHF.

This clonotype turned up a few times. The chain has TRBV7-2 and TRBJ1-3; weak D call: TRBD1 (5 bases). The CDR3 spans 16 residues. V lost 5 bases and J 0 bases, leaving 14 bases between the germline ends. Germline V gene sequence: CDR1 SGHTA, CDR2 FQGNSA. In DNA, the CDR3 is TGTGCCAGCAGCCCGGCTGACAGTCGCTCTGGAAACACCATATATTTT. Amino acid sequence: CASSPADSRSGNTIYF.

This clonotype has only a few counts. Mismatch with germline at one junction end may stem from a read error. The chain combines TRBV5-6 with TRBJ2-3, with D unresolved. The length of the CDR3 is 16 residues. Per germline, CDR1 SGHDT and CDR2 YYEEEE. The CDR3 sequence is CTSSLLTQADTDTQYF. The CDR3 DNA sequence: TGTACCAGCAGCTTATTAACGCAAGCCGACACAGATACGCAGTATTTT.

The rearrangement joins TRBV29-1 to TRBJ2-7; tentatively, D is TRBD1 (5 bases). V lost 1 base, J lost 4 bases, and 11 bases lay in between. This CDR3 has 13 residues. From germline, CDR1 is SQVTM and CDR2 ANQGSEA. CDR3 loop: CSVEVRVGYEQYF. CDR3 nucleotide sequence: TGCAGCGTTGAAGTCAGGGTGGGGTACGAGCAGTACTTC.

This clonotype was found a few times. The chain employs TRBV6-5 and TRBJ1-1, with TRBD1 matching over 9 bases. The CDR3 sequence is 14 residues long. CDR1 is MNHEY, CDR2 SVGAGI, per germline. Trimming at V came to 1 base and at J to 5 bases, leaving 2 bases not matched to a gene. DNA of the CDR3: TGTGCCAGCAGTTACTTACAGGGGGCAACTGAAGCTTTCTTT. The encoded protein is CASSYLQGATEAFF.

This clonotype appeared a few times. V is TRBV7-6 and J is TRBJ2-5, with TRBD2 identical over 10 bases. J was trimmed by 4 bases and V by 5 bases; bases with no gene match: 7. Germline values: CDR1 SGHVS, CDR2 FNYEAQ. The CDR3 extends over 15 amino acids. CDR3 bases: TGTGCCAGCAGCAGGGGACTAGCGAGCACAGAGACCCAGTACTTC. Its translation is CASSRGLASTETQYF.

The CDR3 loop is CASSPNWDSHWFF. The CDR3 DNA is TGTGCCAGCAGCCCCAACTGGGACAGCCATTGGTTCTTC. The rearrangement joins TRBV3-1 to TRBJ2-1; 7 positions agree with TRBD1. There are 13 residues in the CDR3. Germline lookup yields CDR1 LGHDT and CDR2 YNNKEL (reference sequence). V was clipped by 4 bases and J by 15 bases; unmatched bases: 12.

In this sample, this clonotype turned up a few times. The chain combines TRBV4-3 with TRBJ2-1; 7 bases are shared with TRBD1. Per germline, CDR1 LGHNA and CDR2 YSLEER. The trim removed 5 bases at V and 10 bases at J, leaving 17 bases unmatched. The CDR3 spans 16 residues. DNA for the CDR3: TGCGCCAGCAGCTACCTGACAGGGCTCCCGAATAGGGAGCAGTTCTTC. Translated: CASSYLTGLPNREQFF.

The chain joins TRBV5-5 to TRBJ1-1, with TRBD1 matching 7 bases. V dropped 2 bases and J dropped 0; count of bases not matched to a gene: 4. The CDR3 spans 15 residues. Germline CDR1 SGHKS, CDR2 YYEKEE (reference sequence). Written as DNA, the CDR3 is TGTGCCAGCAGCTTAGGGACAGAAATGAACACTGAAGCTTTCTTT. It encodes CASSLGTEMNTEAFF.

The chain is built from TRBV12-3 or TRBV12-4 and TRBJ2-1; D uncertain. The CDR3 covers 16 residues. Trimming left V 3 bases short and J 3 bases short, with 15 bases between. CDR3 in amino acids: CASSLGLYRLYNEQFF. The CDR3 bases are TGTGCCAGCAGTTTGGGTCTCTACCGCCTCTACAATGAGCAGTTCTTC.

The chain employs TRBV20-1 and TRBJ2-3; no clear D gene. Germline CDR1 reads DFQATT; CDR2 reads SNEGSKA (reference sequence). CDR3 length equals 16 residues. V gave up 3 bases and J gave up 0 bases, with 16 bases separating them. CDR3 sequence (DNA): TGCAGTGCTAGGATCGAGTTACCTTTTAGCACAGATACGCAGTATTTT. As protein: CSARIELPFSTDTQYF.

V and J are TRBV5-5 and TRBJ2-1; D gene unclear. The CDR3 is made up of 13 amino acids. In germline, CDR1 is SGHKS, CDR2 YYEKEE (reference sequence). Trimming left V 4 bases short and J 10 bases short, with 15 bases between. This CDR3 reads CASSVYSSREQFF. As DNA, the CDR3 is TGTGCCAGCAGCGTATACTCGTCAAGGGAGCAGTTCTTC.

This clonotype has ten or more counts. The V and J genes are TRBV9 and TRBJ1-2; 9 bases fit TRBD1. Per the germline V gene, CDR1 is SGDLS and CDR2 is YYNGEE. Germline trimming cut 3 bases from V and 3 bases from J; bases unmatched to any gene: 3. The CDR3 extends over 14 amino acids. The DNA of the CDR3 is TGTGCCAGCAGCGGGACAGGGGTGTACTATGGCTACACCTTC. Translating gives CASSGTGVYYGYTF. Full variable domain (missing parts from reference TRBV9 and TRBJ1-2): DSGVTQTPKHLITATGQRVTLRCSPRSGDLSVYWYQQSLDQGLQFLIQYYNGEERAKGNILERFSAQQFPDLHSELNLSSLELGDSALYFCASSGTGVYYGYTFGSGTRLTVV.

This clonotype was recorded a few times. The chain links TRBV15 to TRBJ2-4; D is perhaps TRBD1 (6 bases). CDR3 length: 15 residues. CDR1 LNHNV and CDR2 YYDKDF come from the germline V gene (reference sequence). Trimming pared 2 bases from V and 0 bases from J, leaving 8 bases between. For the CDR3, the DNA is TGTGCCACCAGCAGAAGGGGGTTAGCCAAAAACATTCAGTACTTC. Translated: CATSRRGLAKNIQYF.

A word on this clonotype: The junction departs from germline at one end; a sequencing error may be responsible. CDR3 in DNA: TGTGCCGGCAGCGCAGCCGGGACAGGGTACAATGAGCAGTTCTTC. Translated: CAGSAAGTGYNEQFF. The chain employs TRBV9 and TRBJ2-1; 9 positions match TRBD1. Germline V gene sequence: CDR1 SGDLS, CDR2 YYNGEE. The CDR3 length is 15 residues.

Ten or more counts support this clonotype. Written as DNA, the CDR3 is TGTGCCAGCAGTGAAGGCTTATACGAGCAGTACTTC. Its translation is CASSEGLYEQYF. The V call is TRBV6-1, the J call TRBJ2-7; D remains unclear. In germline, CDR1 is MNHNS, CDR2 SASEGT. Trimming took 1 base from V and 4 from J, leaving 5 bases between them. This CDR3 has 12 amino acids.

The V call is TRBV7-2, the J call TRBJ2-1; D is ambiguous. CDR3 size: 13 residues. Germline V gene data show CDR1 as SGHTA and CDR2 as FQGNSA. The ends were cut back, 5 bases at V and 6 bases at J, with 11 bases in the middle. CDR3 bases: TGTGCCAGCAGCCCAAGACCCACCAATGAGCAGTTCTTC. This sequence encodes CASSPRPTNEQFF.

J is TRBJ2-7 and V is TRBV6-8; D may be TRBD1 (6 bases). The germline V gene encodes CDR1 MNHGY and CDR2 SAAAGT. The CDR3 has 19 residues. Trimming removed 6 bases at V and 0 bases at J, with 27 bases between. In DNA form, the CDR3 reads TGTGCCAGCAGCTCCCGTGAGACAGGACTCCTCTTAAGCTCCTACGAGCAGTACTTC. Translation: CASSSRETGLLLSSYEQYF.

This clonotype turned up a few times. The CDR3 coding sequence is TGCAGCGTTTCCGGACAGCTACTCGGGGAGACCCAGTACTTC. It translates to CSVSGQLLGETQYF. The genes are TRBV29-1 and TRBJ2-5, with D perhaps matching TRBD1 (6 bases). Per the germline V gene, CDR1 is SQVTM and CDR2 is ANQGSEA. This CDR3 spans 14 amino acids. Between the trimmed V and J ends, which lost 5 bases and 5 bases, there was a span of 18 bases. Complete variable domain (other parts from reference TRBV29-1 and TRBJ2-5): SAVISQKPSRDICQRGTSLTIQCQVDSQVTMMFWYRQQPGQSLTLIATANQGSEATYESGFVIDKFPISRPNLTFSTLTVSNMSPEDSSIYLCSVSGQLLGETQYFGPGTRLLVL.

This clonotype was counted once. The V gene is TRBV2, the J gene TRBJ1-2, with TRBD1 as a possible D gene (6 bases). The CDR3 totals 15 residues. V lost 2 bases to trimming and J lost 2 bases, with 12 bases between them. CDR1 is SNHLY, CDR2 FYNNEI, per germline. DNA for the CDR3: TGTGCCAGCAGTGAAACTCCAGGGGCCAACTATGGCTACACCTTC. Its protein is CASSETPGANYGYTF.

The V and J genes are TRBV6-2 or TRBV6-3 and TRBJ2-1; 9 bases agree with TRBD2. The CDR3 totals 14 residues. The V gene's germline CDR1 is MNHEY and CDR2 SVGEGT. The ends lost 10 bases at V and 6 bases at J; junction bases unmatched: 10. The CDR3 DNA sequence: TGTGCCATCCGACTAGCGGCGATTTCCAATGAGCAGTTCTTC. Amino acids: CAIRLAAISNEQFF.

The chain has TRBV18 and TRBJ2-1; D remains unclear. The CDR3 has 18 residues. Germline V CDR1 and CDR2: KGHSH, LQKENI. V gave up 6 bases and J gave up 0 bases, with 21 bases separating them. The CDR3 spells CASSPLMSSLSSYNEQFF. CDR3 DNA sequence: TGTGCCAGCTCGCCCCTAATGAGCAGTTTGAGCTCCTACAATGAGCAGTTCTTC.

This clonotype was recorded a few times. The chain couples TRBV7-2 to TRBJ1-2; no reliable D call. Germline V gene lookup returns CDR1 SGHTA and CDR2 FQGNSA. CDR3 length: 16 residues. The V gene lost 5 bases and the J gene lost 4 bases, with 20 bases spanning the gap. The CDR3 loop is CASSARGIVSRYGYTF. DNA for the CDR3: TGTGCCAGCAGCGCGAGAGGGATTGTCAGCCGCTATGGCTACACCTTC.